This entry lists 10 T cell receptor beta chains sequenced from one sample in a study of vaccination and CD4 T cells after COVID-19. The antigens of these receptors remain unknown. Researchers used the Oncomine TCR Beta short-read assay to sequence DNA from cultured CD4+ T cells. TCRdb analysed the PCR reads with MiXCR anew, one entry per CDR3 protein. Of about 15,000 distinct CDR3 sequences detected, around 53% appear once; the ten largest clones hold around 9.3%. The treatment is: approximately 11-day PBMC culture with coronavirus spike peptide pools or control peptides (ViraFEST assay). The sample here was CD4+ T cells from blood, cultured in vitro, taken before SARS-CoV-2 vaccination. The receptors stem from a human donor who had recovered from COVID-19.

This clonotype appeared a single time. V gene TRBV9 combines with J gene TRBJ1-2; no firm D call. Germline V gene data show CDR1 as SGDLS and CDR2 as YYNGEE. Trimming took off 4 bases at V and 4 bases at J, with 17 bases between the two ends. The CDR3 has 15 amino acids. The CDR3 DNA reads TGTGCCAGCAGCCCCGACCCGGGTCGGGGCTATGGCTACACCTTC. Translated: CASSPDPGRGYGYTF.

In its sample, this clonotype ranks as medium-sized. The chain couples TRBV24-1 to TRBJ1-6; TRBD1 is a possible D gene (6 bases). Trimming took off 9 bases at V and 9 bases at J, with 14 bases between the two ends. Germline V lookup: CDR1 KGHDR, CDR2 SFDVKD. The CDR3 consists of 13 residues. The CDR3 loop reads CATPRGLSSPLHF. The CDR3 DNA reads TGTGCCACCCCGAGGGGGTTAAGTTCACCCCTCCACTTT.

This chain joins TRBV19 and TRBJ2-1; weak D call: TRBD2 (5 bases). V was pared by 5 bases and J by 1 base, with 12 bases between. CDR1 is LNHDA and CDR2 is SQIVND in the germline V gene (reference sequence). The CDR3 contains 15 residues. This CDR3 reads CASSVDSGSYNEQFF. CDR3 sequence (DNA): TGTGCCAGTAGTGTTGACTCGGGGTCCTACAATGAGCAGTTCTTC. The full variable domain, completed using reference TRBV19 and TRBJ2-1, is DGGITQSPKYLFRKEGQNVTLSCEQNLNHDAMYWYRQDPGQGLRLIYYSQIVNDFQKGDIAEGYSVSREKKESFPLTVTSAQKNPTAFYLCASSVDSGSYNEQFFGPGTRLTVL.

This clonotype turned up a few times. The gene calls are TRBV7-9 and TRBJ1-1; 7 bases map to TRBD1. Germline CDR1 and CDR2: SEHNR and FQNEAQ (reference sequence). The CDR3 consists of 15 residues. J was trimmed by 5 bases and V by 4 bases; bases with no gene match: 10. The CDR3 reads CASSSTTTGRTEAFF. In DNA form, the CDR3 reads TGTGCCAGCAGCTCAACCACGACAGGGAGGACTGAAGCTTTCTTT.

The V and J genes are TRBV2 and TRBJ2-2; the D is unclear. The CDR3 is made up of 14 amino acids. Deletions cut 7 bases from V and 0 bases from J, with 9 bases between. CDR1 SNHLY and CDR2 FYNNEI come from the germline V gene. This CDR3 is CASMASANTGELFF. CDR3 bases: TGTGCCAGCATGGCCAGCGCGAACACCGGGGAGCTGTTTTTT. The variable domain in full, with the rest retrieved from reference TRBV2 and TRBJ2-2, is EPEVTQTPSHQVTQMGQEVILRCVPISNHLYFYWYRQILGQKVEFLVSFYNNEISEKSEIFDDQFSVERPDGSNFTLKIRSTKLEDSAMYFCASMASANTGELFFGEGSRLTVL.

This clonotype was picked up a small number of times. This rearrangement joins TRBV11-1 to TRBJ1-5; 7 nucleotides agree with TRBD1. This CDR3 region has 17 residues. With V trimmed by 3 bases and J by 0 bases, 8 bases remained unmatched. Germline values: CDR1 SGHAT, CDR2 FQDESV (reference sequence). The CDR3 protein is CASSLGGQPYSNQPQHF. For the CDR3, the DNA is TGTGCCAGCAGCTTGGGGGGACAGCCTTATAGCAATCAGCCCCAGCATTTT.

The chain couples TRBV20-1 to TRBJ1-6; D call uncertain. This CDR3 comprises 13 residues. V lost 6 bases to trimming and J lost 7 bases, with 13 bases between them. The V gene's germline CDR1 is DFQATT and CDR2 SNEGSKA (reference sequence). The CDR3 DNA reads TGCAGTGCCTTCGTCGATCGGAATTCACCCCTCCACTTT. It translates to CSAFVDRNSPLHF.

This clonotype has a single count. The chain links TRBV7-9 to TRBJ1-1; 8 bases align to TRBD1. The CDR3 is 15 amino acids. Germline V gene data show CDR1 as SEHNR and CDR2 as FQNEAQ (reference sequence). The junction had 8 bases not matched to a gene; V was cut back by 4 bases and J by 4 bases. CDR3 region: CASSSGQGLSTEAFF. The CDR3 DNA is TGTGCCAGCAGCTCAGGACAGGGCCTGAGCACTGAAGCTTTCTTT.

The chain is built from TRBV7-9 and TRBJ1-2; weak D call: TRBD1 (5 bases). V lost 1 base, J lost 11 bases, and 11 bases lay in between. CDR3 length equals 12 residues. In germline, CDR1 is SEHNR, CDR2 FQNEAQ (reference sequence). The CDR3 DNA follows: TGTGCCAGCAGCTTAGGGGGACCCGGTTACACCTTC. It is translated as CASSLGGPGYTF.

This clonotype has more than one count but fewer than ten. The V gene is TRBV20-1, the J gene TRBJ2-3; D unclear. The CDR3 is made up of 14 amino acids. Trimming cost V 3 bases and J 1 base, with 11 bases left between them. Germline V gene data show CDR1 as DFQATT and CDR2 as SNEGSKA (reference sequence). CDR3 loop: CSARDNSGTDTQYF. Here the CDR3 DNA reads TGCAGTGCTAGGGATAACTCAGGCACAGATACGCAGTATTTT.